This entry is about one T cell receptor (beta chain). This sample stems from a study of cytomegalovirus exposure and HLA in healthy donors. CDR3 length: 15 residues. V trimming: 2 bases; J trimming: 7 bases; junction bases outside the gene matches: 10. Germline CDR1 is GTSNPN and CDR2 is SVGIG (reference sequence). Participants comprised healthy donors of bone marrow. In the PCR, 60 Vbeta and 13 Jbeta primers were used. TCRdb's table, derived via immunoSEQ multiplex PCR, lists solely in-frame clones and lacks some. The sample holds under 200,000 clones, around 80% seen once. This sequence was found in a middle-aged woman in good health and CMV-seropositive. This chain joins TRBV30 and TRBJ2-1; 8 bases match TRBD2. The specimen was PBMCs. The CDR3 spells CAWSIGAGVGNEQFF. CDR3 DNA: TGTGCCTGGAGTATTGGAGCGGGAGTCGGAAATGAGCAGTTCTTC.